This T cell receptor (beta chain) is from a study of CD8+ T cells in alopecia areata. Study-level findings and limits: Affected lesional scalp, above all in alopecia totalis/universalis, was more clonal than normal scalp.

Isolated RNA was reverse transcribed into cDNA used as the sequencing template. Repertoires were generated with immunoSEQ multiplex PCR, while TCRdb's copy carries only in-frame clones and drops some. The sample shows 140,000 to 150,000 clones, roughly 53% of them seen only once. Trimming took 4 bases from V and 11 from J, leaving 14 bases between them. The germline V gene has CDR1 SGHTA and CDR2 FQGNSA. The CDR3 sequence is 12 residues long. Many counts were recorded for this clone. As yet, its antigen is unknown. This clonotype was sampled from a human donor with alopecia areata. The starting material was CD4+ T cells sorted from blood, obtained at week 0. The V call is TRBV7-2, the J call TRBJ1-1, with D perhaps matching TRBD1 (5 bases). The CDR3 sequence: CASSYHSRGAFF. CDR3 nucleotide sequence: TGTGCCAGCAGCTACCATTCCCGGGGGGCTTTCTTT. Drawing the rest from reference TRBV7-2 and TRBJ1-1, the complete variable domain is GAGVSQSPSNKVTEKGKDVELRCDPISGHTALYWYRQSLGQGLEFLIYFQGNSAPDKSGLPSDRFSAERTGGSVSTLTIQRTQQEDSAVYLCASSYHSRGAFFGQGTRLTVV.